The rows below give T cell receptor beta chains drawn from one sample of a study of tumor-infiltrating lymphocytes in localized non-small cell lung cancer. The assay was immunoSEQ multiplex PCR, and TCRdb's table has in-frame clones only and misses some. The repertoire consists of about 12,000 clones, with 79% occurring once and the leading ten covering approximately 12%. Sequencing used lung tumor tissue. The origin of the receptors is a human donor with non-small cell lung cancer. CDR3s include the opening cysteine and the closing phenylalanine or tryptophan. D genes are given only for firm matches. Only some rows state a clone size, as once, few, many or a class for expanded clones.

>TRBD2|NA|TRBJ2-1|TRBV6-6
CASSPGLEAFNEQFF
TGTGCCAGCAGTCCCGGACTAGAGGCGTTCAATGAGCAGTTCTTC
>TRBD1|NA|TRBJ2-2|TRBV19
CASSRQGITGELFF
TGTGCCAGTAGTAGACAGGGTATAACCGGGGAGCTGTTTTTT
>NA|hyperexpanded|TRBJ1-1|TRBV15
CATSSREANTEAFF
TGTGCCACCAGCAGTAGGGAAGCGAACACTGAAGCTTTCTTT
>TRBD1|NA|TRBJ2-3|TRBV6-5
CASSLGQVTDTQYF
TGTGCCAGCAGCCTAGGACAGGTCACAGATACGCAGTATTTT
>TRBD2|NA|TRBJ2-1|TRBV5-8
CASSLGGTRGEQFF
TGTGCCAGCAGCTTGGGGGGGACTAGGGGTGAGCAGTTCTTC
>NA|NA|TRBJ2-7|TRBV11-2
CASSSTGIRAYEQYF
TGTGCCAGCAGCTCGACAGGAATAAGGGCCTACGAGCAGTACTTC
>NA|NA|TRBJ2-5|TRBV5-4
CASSSRAQGSYEETQYF
TGTGCCAGCAGCTCCCGGGCCCAGGGGTCCTACGAAGAGACCCAGTACTTC
>TRBD1|NA|TRBJ1-1|TRBV5-1
CASSLAAGGGTEAFF
TGCGCCAGCAGCTTGGCGGCAGGGGGCGGCACTGAAGCTTTCTTT
>NA|NA|TRBJ2-5|TRBV6-1
CASSDLAGKAETQYF
TGTGCCAGCAGTGATCTTGCGGGGAAGGCAGAGACCCAGTACTTC
>NA|NA|TRBJ1-2|TRBV30
CAWSVTGGYGYTF
TGTGCCTGGAGTGTAACCGGGGGCTATGGCTACACCTTC
>NA|NA|TRBJ1-5|TRBV6-6
CASREQGTGRNQPQHF
TGTGCCAGCAGAGAACAGGGAACGGGGCGCAATCAGCCCCAGCATTTT
>TRBD1|NA|TRBJ2-7|TRBV5-1
CASSPDRGLYEQYF
TGCGCCAGCAGCCCGGACAGGGGGCTATACGAGCAGTACTTC
>NA|NA|TRBJ2-1|TRBV27
CASSSLGDNEQFF
TGTGCCAGCAGTTCGTTAGGGGACAATGAGCAGTTCTTC
>NA|NA|TRBJ1-1|TRBV30
CAWALGTEAFF
TGTGCCTGGGCGCTTGGCACTGAAGCTTTCTTT
>TRBD1|few|TRBJ1-6|TRBV6-5
CASGRDSYNSPLHF
TGTGCCAGCGGTCGGGACAGCTATAATTCACCCCTCCACTTT
>NA|NA|TRBJ1-3|TRBV9
CASSPRGAVNTIYF
TGTGCCAGCAGCCCGAGGGGGGCCGTAAACACCATATATTTT
>NA|NA|TRBJ1-1|TRBV6-1
CASSSEGITEAFF
TGTGCCAGCAGTTCCGAGGGGATAACTGAAGCTTTCTTT
>NA|NA|TRBJ1-1|TRBV4-1
CASSQVTNTEAFF
TGCGCCAGCAGCCAAGTAACCAACACTGAAGCTTTCTTT
>TRBD2|NA|TRBJ2-7|TRBV9
CASSAGTSHYEQYF
TGTGCCAGCAGCGCCGGGACTAGCCACTACGAGCAGTACTTC
>NA|NA|TRBJ1-2|TRBV2
CASSGQTRNTF
TGTGCCAGCAGTGGACAGACTAGGAACACCTTC
>NA|NA|TRBJ1-2|TRBV7-2
CASRSPQGSYGYTF
TGTGCCAGCAGGAGCCCACAGGGATCCTATGGCTACACCTTC
>NA|NA|TRBJ1-1|TRBV7-2
CASSFGKTEAFF
TGTGCCAGCAGCTTCGGGAAGACTGAAGCTTTCTTT
>TRBD2|NA|TRBJ2-7|TRBV11-2
CASSSSSGGTVSTYEQYF
TGTGCCAGCAGCTCCTCTAGCGGGGGGACAGTGAGTACCTACGAGCAGTACTTC
>NA|NA|TRBJ2-1|TRBV29-1
CSGQTRSGEQFF
TGCAGCGGACAGACGCGATCCGGTGAGCAGTTCTTC
>NA|NA|TRBJ2-7|TRBV10-3
CAIRGSGRDSREQYF
TGTGCCATTCGGGGATCAGGCAGGGATTCTCGCGAGCAGTACTTC
>TRBD1|NA|TRBJ1-2|TRBV13
CASSLKGGGGYTF
TGTGCCAGCAGCTTAAAAGGGGGCGGCGGCTACACCTTC
>TRBD1|NA|TRBJ2-7|TRBV7-2
CASSSNRGNYEQYF
TGTGCCAGCAGCTCCAACAGGGGAAACTACGAGCAGTACTTC
>NA|NA|TRBJ2-5|TRBV19
CASSIGVSIGEETQYF
TGTGCCAGTAGTATTGGAGTCTCCATAGGGGAAGAGACCCAGTACTTC
>NA|NA|TRBJ2-7|TRBV6-5
CASRRGLYEQYF
TGTGCCAGCAGACGGGGGCTCTACGAGCAGTACTTC
>TRBD1|NA|TRBJ1-2|TRBV5-1
CASSLGQGAYGYTF
TGCGCCAGCAGCCTGGGACAGGGCGCCTATGGCTACACCTTC
>NA|few|TRBJ2-3|TRBV27
CASGRPLDTQYF
TGTGCCAGCGGACGGCCTTTAGATACGCAGTATTTT
>NA|once|TRBJ2-1|TRBV27
CASSPAVGDDNEQFF
TGTGCCAGCAGTCCCGCGGTGGGAGACGACAATGAGCAGTTCTTC
>NA|NA|TRBJ1-1|TRBV11-2
CASSFQQGINTEAFF
TGTGCCAGCAGCTTTCAACAAGGAATTAACACTGAAGCTTTCTTT
>TRBD1|NA|TRBJ1-1|TRBV28
CASETGMNTEAFF
TGTGCCAGCGAGACAGGGATGAACACTGAAGCTTTCTTT
>NA|few|TRBJ2-7|TRBV5-5
CASSLGASLTPLSEQYF
TGTGCCAGCAGCTTGGGGGCCAGCTTAACTCCCTTATCCGAGCAGTACTTC
>NA|few|TRBJ1-1|TRBV5-4
CASSLPGRYTEAFF
TGTGCCAGCAGCTTGCCAGGGCGATATACTGAAGCTTTCTTT
>NA|NA|TRBJ1-2|TRBV28
CASSLGSGSLPSGYTF
TGTGCCAGCAGTTTAGGGTCCGGGTCCCTTCCGTCCGGCTACACCTTC
>NA|NA|TRBJ1-1|TRBV18
CASSERTENTEAFF
TGTGCCAGCTCAGAAAGGACAGAGAACACTGAAGCTTTCTTT
>TRBD2|NA|TRBJ2-6|TRBV5-6
CASSLEQGGTGANVLTF
TGTGCCAGCAGCTTAGAGCAGGGAGGGACTGGGGCCAACGTCCTGACTTTC
>NA|NA|TRBJ2-3|TRBV5-6
CASSHFLAASTDTQYF
TGTGCCAGCAGCCATTTCTTAGCGGCTAGCACAGATACGCAGTATTTT
>NA|NA|TRBJ1-2|TRBV15
CATSRGGTQLGYTF
TGTGCCACCAGCAGAGGGGGGACCCAACTTGGCTACACCTTC
>NA|NA|TRBJ2-3|TRBV5-1
CASSLILTRTDTQYF
TGCGCCAGCAGCTTGATTCTGACTCGCACAGATACGCAGTATTTT
>NA|NA|TRBJ1-2|TRBV7-9
CASSFNREGYTF
TGTGCCAGCAGCTTTAACAGGGAAGGCTACACCTTC
>NA|NA|TRBJ1-2|TRBV11-2
CASSLEGRFGVANYGYTF
TGTGCCAGCAGCTTAGAGGGCAGGTTCGGGGTAGCTAACTATGGCTACACCTTC
>NA|once|TRBJ1-2|TRBV25-1
CASSEVRQGNYGYTF
TGTGCCAGCAGTGAAGTCCGCCAGGGAAACTATGGCTACACCTTC
>NA|few|TRBJ1-2|TRBV4-3
CASSHRVGRGYTF
TGCGCCAGCAGCCACAGGGTCGGACGCGGCTACACCTTC
>NA|NA|TRBJ2-2|TRBV5-1
CASSLAPTGDTGELFF
TGCGCCAGCAGCTTGGCTCCGACAGGCGACACCGGGGAGCTGTTTTTT
>NA|NA|TRBJ2-2|TRBV19
CASRFPQANTGELFF
TGTGCCAGCCGCTTCCCCCAGGCGAACACCGGGGAGCTGTTTTTT
>TRBD2|NA|TRBJ2-1|TRBV2
CASSEEGAGGPKGQFF
TGTGCCAGCAGTGAAGAAGGAGCGGGGGGCCCCAAGGGGCAGTTCTTC
>NA|NA|TRBJ1-4|TRBV14
CASSQETGFNEKLFF
TGTGCCAGCAGCCAAGAAACAGGGTTTAATGAAAAACTGTTTTTT
>NA|few|TRBJ2-1|TRBV5-1
CASTHQLDSYNEQFF
TGCGCCAGCACCCACCAGTTGGACTCCTACAATGAGCAGTTCTTC